Listed below are T cell receptor beta chains from one sample, sequenced in a study of T cell clonotyping in hematopoietic cell transplantation. Profiling relied on immunoSEQ multiplex PCR, and the TCRdb table lists in-frame clones only, not all of them. The table shows some 9,700 clones, with approximately 96% occurring only once. Sequenced here: peripheral blood mononuclear cells, sampled 100 days after allogeneic stem cell transplant. Receptors originate from a male patient in his sixties who had an allogeneic stem cell transplant from a related donor, so the T cells may come from the graft donor. Some clones in this sample may be carry-over from other donors' samples. CDR3s include the opening cysteine and the closing phenylalanine or tryptophan. The order of the fields is V gene, J gene, D gene, clone size, CDR3 protein, CDR3 DNA. The D gene is left open where the match is weak. The size entry is marked missing in some rows and otherwise reads once, few, many or a size class.

TRBV25-1,TRBJ1-3,NA,once,CASSESRAGNTIYF,TGTGCCAGCAGTGAATCTAGAGCTGGAAACACCATATATTTT
TRBV15,TRBJ1-2,TRBD1,NA,CATSGTGRSSNYGYTF,TGTGCCACCAGTGGGACAGGGCGATCATCTAACTATGGCTACACCTTC
TRBV7-2,TRBJ1-3,NA,NA,CASSLNSGNTIYF,TGTGCCAGCAGCTTAAACTCTGGAAACACCATATATTTT
TRBV7-2,TRBJ2-2,NA,few,CASSLQSGNTGELFF,TGTGCCAGCAGCTTACAATCAGGGAACACCGGGGAGCTGTTTTTT
TRBV7-6,TRBJ1-2,TRBD1,once,CASTPNRGADYGYTF,TGTGCCAGCACCCCAAACAGGGGGGCCGACTATGGCTACACCTTC
TRBV28,TRBJ2-5,NA,NA,CASSSLGGQETQYF,TGTGCCAGCAGTTCATTGGGAGGCCAAGAGACCCAGTACTTC
TRBV6-4,TRBJ2-3,NA,NA,CASRGVDTQYF,TGTGCCAGCAGAGGAGTAGATACGCAGTATTTT
TRBV18,TRBJ2-2,NA,NA,CASSFQVGELFF,TGTGCCAGCTCCTTCCAGGTCGGGGAGCTGTTTTTT
TRBV19,TRBJ1-2,NA,NA,CASSSGNIGSAGYTF,TGTGCCAGTAGCTCAGGGAACATTGGATCAGCTGGCTACACCTTC
TRBV7-2,TRBJ1-1,NA,NA,CASSTQGLRDAFF,TGTGCCAGCAGCACTCAGGGTCTGCGGGACGCTTTCTTT
TRBV2,TRBJ2-2,NA,NA,CASSQDRYTGELFF,TGTGCCAGCAGCCAGGACAGATACACCGGGGAGCTGTTTTTT
TRBV25-1,TRBJ2-6,TRBD1,NA,CASSEGQGRTGANVLTF,TGTGCCAGCAGTGAAGGACAGGGGAGAACTGGGGCCAACGTCCTGACTTTC
TRBV18,TRBJ1-5,NA,NA,CASSPQGGLGNQPQHF,TGTGCCAGCTCACCACAGGGCGGCTTAGGCAATCAGCCCCAGCATTTT
TRBV9,TRBJ1-2,NA,NA,CASSPSEGRGYTF,TGTGCCAGCAGCCCTAGTGAGGGAAGGGGCTACACCTTC
TRBV6-6,TRBJ1-2,NA,NA,CASRGDSLNYGYTF,TGTGCCAGCAGAGGGGACTCCTTAAACTATGGCTACACCTTC
TRBV5-1,TRBJ1-1,NA,NA,CASSLVVNTEAFF,TGCGCCAGCAGCTTGGTAGTGAACACTGAAGCCTTCTTT
TRBV18,TRBJ1-5,NA,NA,CASLGGVGDQPQHF,TGTGCCAGCTTGGGGGGAGTGGGTGATCAGCCCCAGCATTTT
TRBV7-9,TRBJ2-3,NA,NA,CASSAPSTDTQYF,TGTGCCAGCAGCGCCCCTAGCACAGATACGCAGTATTTT
TRBV4-2,TRBJ2-7,NA,NA,CASSQVSGAGYEQYF,TGTGCCAGCAGCCAAGTTTCGGGGGCAGGGTACGAGCAGTACTTC
TRBV5-1,TRBJ2-2,NA,NA,CASSLAQGGDTGELFF,TGCGCCAGCAGCTTGGCCCAGGGCGGAGACACCGGGGAGCTGTTTTTT
TRBV7-2,TRBJ1-2,NA,NA,CASSLEINREYGYTF,TGTGCCAGCAGCTTAGAAATTAACAGGGAATATGGCTACACCTTC
TRBV6-5,TRBJ1-4,NA,NA,CASSDEGWEEKLFF,TGTGCCAGCAGTGATGAGGGCTGGGAAGAAAAACTGTTTTTT
TRBV7-3,TRBJ2-6,NA,NA,CASSPAGGPTFSGANVLTF,TGTGCCAGCAGCCCCGCTGGGGGGCCCACCTTCTCTGGGGCCAACGTCCTGACTTTC
TRBV4-2,TRBJ2-7,TRBD1,NA,CASSQDPTGTYEQYF,TGTGCCAGCAGCCAAGATCCGACAGGGACCTACGAGCAGTACTTC
TRBV5-4,TRBJ1-1,NA,NA,CASSLGEGYTEAFF,TGTGCCAGCAGCTTGGGCGAGGGGTACACTGAAGCTTTCTTT
TRBV4-1,TRBJ1-4,NA,NA,CASSQDEGGNEKLFF,TGCGCCAGCAGCCAAGATGAAGGGGGTAATGAAAAACTGTTTTTT
TRBV29-1,TRBJ2-1,NA,NA,CSAGGGQGSSYNEQFF,TGCAGCGCCGGTGGGGGGCAGGGGAGCTCCTACAATGAGCAGTTCTTC
TRBV7-2,TRBJ1-1,NA,NA,CASSLGSIGGGTEAFF,TGTGCCAGCAGCTTAGGGAGTATTGGAGGGGGCACTGAAGCTTTCTTT
TRBV9,TRBJ2-1,TRBD1,NA,CASSETGNENEQFF,TGTGCCAGCAGCGAGACAGGGAACGAGAATGAGCAGTTCTTC